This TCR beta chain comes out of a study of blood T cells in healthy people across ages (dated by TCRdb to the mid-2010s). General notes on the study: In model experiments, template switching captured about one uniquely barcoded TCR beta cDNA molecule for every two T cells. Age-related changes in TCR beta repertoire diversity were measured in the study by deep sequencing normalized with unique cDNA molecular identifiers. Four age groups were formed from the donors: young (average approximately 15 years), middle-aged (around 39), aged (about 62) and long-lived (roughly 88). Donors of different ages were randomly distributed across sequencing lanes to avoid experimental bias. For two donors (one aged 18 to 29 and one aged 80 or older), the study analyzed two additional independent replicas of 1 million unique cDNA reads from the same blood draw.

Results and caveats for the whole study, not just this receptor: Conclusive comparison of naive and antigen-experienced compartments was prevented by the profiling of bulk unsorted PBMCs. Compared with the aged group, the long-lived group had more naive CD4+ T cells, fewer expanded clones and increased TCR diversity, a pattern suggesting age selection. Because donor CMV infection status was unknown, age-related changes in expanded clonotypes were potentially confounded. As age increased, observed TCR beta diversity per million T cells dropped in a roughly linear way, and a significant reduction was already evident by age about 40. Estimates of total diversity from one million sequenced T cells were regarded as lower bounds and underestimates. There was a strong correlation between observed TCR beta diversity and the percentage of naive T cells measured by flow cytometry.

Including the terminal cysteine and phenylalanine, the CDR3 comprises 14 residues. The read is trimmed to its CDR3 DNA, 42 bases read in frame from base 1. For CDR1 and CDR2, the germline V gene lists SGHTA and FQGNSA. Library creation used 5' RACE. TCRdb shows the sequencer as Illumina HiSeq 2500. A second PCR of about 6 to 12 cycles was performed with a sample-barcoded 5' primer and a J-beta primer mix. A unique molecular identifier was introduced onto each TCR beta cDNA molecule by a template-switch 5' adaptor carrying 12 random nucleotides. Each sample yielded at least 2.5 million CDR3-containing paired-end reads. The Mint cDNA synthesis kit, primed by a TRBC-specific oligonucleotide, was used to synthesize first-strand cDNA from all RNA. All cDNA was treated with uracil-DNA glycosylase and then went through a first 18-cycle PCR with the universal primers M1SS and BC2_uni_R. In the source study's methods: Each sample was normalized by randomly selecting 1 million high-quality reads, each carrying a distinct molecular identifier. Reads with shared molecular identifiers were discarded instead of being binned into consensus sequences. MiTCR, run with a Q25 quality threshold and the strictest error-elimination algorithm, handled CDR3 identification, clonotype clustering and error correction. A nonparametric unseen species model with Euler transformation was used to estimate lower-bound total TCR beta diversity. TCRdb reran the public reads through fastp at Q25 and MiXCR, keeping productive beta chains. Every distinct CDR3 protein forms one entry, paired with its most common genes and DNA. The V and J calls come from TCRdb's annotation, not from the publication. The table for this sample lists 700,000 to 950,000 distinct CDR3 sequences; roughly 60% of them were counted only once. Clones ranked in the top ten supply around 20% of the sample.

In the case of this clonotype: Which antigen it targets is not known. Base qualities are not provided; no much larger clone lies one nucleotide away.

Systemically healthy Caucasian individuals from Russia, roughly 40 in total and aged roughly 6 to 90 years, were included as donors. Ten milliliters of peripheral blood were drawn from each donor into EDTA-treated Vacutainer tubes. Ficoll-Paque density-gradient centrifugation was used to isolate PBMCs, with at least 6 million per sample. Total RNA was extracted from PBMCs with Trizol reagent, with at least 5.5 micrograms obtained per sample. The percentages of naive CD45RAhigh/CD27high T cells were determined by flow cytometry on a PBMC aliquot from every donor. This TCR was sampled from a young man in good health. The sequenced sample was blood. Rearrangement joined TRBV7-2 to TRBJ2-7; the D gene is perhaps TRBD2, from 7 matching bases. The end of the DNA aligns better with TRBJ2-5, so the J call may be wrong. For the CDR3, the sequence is CASSEGGGRETQYF. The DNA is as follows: TGTGCCAGCAGCGAGGGGGGCGGGAGAGAGACCCAGTACTTC.